What follows is one T cell receptor (beta chain) and its context. Its antigen remains unidentified. The V gene lost 4 bases and the J gene lost 7 bases, with 11 bases spanning the gap. The CDR3 runs to 13 residues. Germline CDR1 reads SNHLY; CDR2 reads FYNNEI. This record belongs to a study of T cell responses to AZD1222 COVID-19 vaccine. In the study overall: Pooling covered second doses at about 4 or about 12 weeks.

Whole-study results and caveats: Most donors were white British and more were female, and clonal diversity was possibly underestimated. Following two doses of AZD1222, Spike-specific TCR breadth and depth rose.

Clones were read by immunoSEQ multiplex PCR, and TCRdb kept only the in-frame ones, dropping some. This table holds around 130,000 clones, approximately 83% found once. J is TRBJ2-1 and V is TRBV2, with D possibly matching TRBD1 (6 bases). Sequencing used peripheral blood, obtained on day 0 of AZD1222 vaccination. The receptor was derived from an adult in good health. CDR3 sequence (DNA): TGTGCCAGCAGTGCTCAGGGGTTAAATGAGCAGTTCTTC. Translated, it gives CASSAQGLNEQFF. The complete variable domain, with remaining parts taken from reference TRBV2 and TRBJ2-1, reads EPEVTQTPSHQVTQMGQEVILRCVPISNHLYFYWYRQILGQKVEFLVSFYNNEISEKSEIFDDQFSVERPDGSNFTLKIRSTKLEDSAMYFCASSAQGLNEQFFGPGTRLTVL.